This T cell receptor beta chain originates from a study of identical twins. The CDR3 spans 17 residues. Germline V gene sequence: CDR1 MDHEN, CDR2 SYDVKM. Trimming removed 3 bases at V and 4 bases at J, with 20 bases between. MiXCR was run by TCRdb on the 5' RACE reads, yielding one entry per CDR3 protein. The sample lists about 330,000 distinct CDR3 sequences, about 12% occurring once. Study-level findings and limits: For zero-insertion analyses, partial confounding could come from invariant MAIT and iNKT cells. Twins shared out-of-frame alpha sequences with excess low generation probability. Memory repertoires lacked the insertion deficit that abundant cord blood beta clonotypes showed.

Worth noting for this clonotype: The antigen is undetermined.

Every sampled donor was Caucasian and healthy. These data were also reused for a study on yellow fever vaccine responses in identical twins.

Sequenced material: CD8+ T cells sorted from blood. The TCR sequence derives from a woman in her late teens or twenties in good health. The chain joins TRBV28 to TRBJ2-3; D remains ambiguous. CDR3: CASSFAVGSSFPDTQYF. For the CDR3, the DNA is TGTGCCAGCAGTTTTGCCGTCGGGTCTAGTTTCCCAGATACGCAGTATTTT.